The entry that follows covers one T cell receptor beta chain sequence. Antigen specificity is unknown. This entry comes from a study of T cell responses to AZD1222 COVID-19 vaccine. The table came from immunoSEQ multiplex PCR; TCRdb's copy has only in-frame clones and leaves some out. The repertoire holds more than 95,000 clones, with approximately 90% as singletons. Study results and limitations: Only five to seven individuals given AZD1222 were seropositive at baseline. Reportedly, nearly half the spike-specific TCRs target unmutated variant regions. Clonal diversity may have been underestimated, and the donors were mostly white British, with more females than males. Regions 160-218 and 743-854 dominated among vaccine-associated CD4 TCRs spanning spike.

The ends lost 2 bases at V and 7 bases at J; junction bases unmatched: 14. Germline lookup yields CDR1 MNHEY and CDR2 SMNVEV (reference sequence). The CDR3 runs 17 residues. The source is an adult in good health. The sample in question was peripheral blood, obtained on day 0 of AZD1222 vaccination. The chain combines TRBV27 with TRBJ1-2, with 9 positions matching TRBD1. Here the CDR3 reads CASSLAGTGKEWAGYTF. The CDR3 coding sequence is TGTGCCAGCAGTTTAGCCGGGACAGGGAAGGAGTGGGCTGGCTACACCTTC.